Following are 17 T cell receptor beta chains from one sample sequenced in a study of T cell responses to AZD1222 COVID-19 vaccine (dated by TCRdb to the early 2020s). Library construction relied on the immunoSEQ multiplex PCR assay. TCRdb limited this immuneACCESS table to in-frame rearrangements with V and J called. A share of clones is missing; checked studies link under half to unresolved V genes, and the rest is unexplained. For this sample the table gives about 70,000 clones, of which less than 85% were detected only once. The ten largest clones add up to roughly 22% of the sample. This specimen's time point label, interpreted: baseline before first vaccination. Sequenced material: peripheral blood, taken on day 0 of AZD1222 vaccination. The receptors come from an adult in good health.

Worth noting for this clone: This sample also contains other DNA sequences that code for the same CDR3. The V gene is TRBV6-5, the J gene TRBJ2-7, with no clear D. Germline V gives CDR1 MNHEY, CDR2 SVGAGI. CDR3 length: 12 residues. V lost 5 bases and J lost 0, with 5 bases in between. The chain's CDR3 is CASSRDSYEQYF. The CDR3 DNA reads TGTGCCAGCAGTCGAGACTCCTACGAGCAGTACTTC.

The chain combines TRBV9 with TRBJ1-2, with 7 bases aligning to TRBD1. The CDR3 has 15 residues. Unmatched junction bases numbered 8, after V lost 4 bases and J lost 2 bases. Germline lookup yields CDR1 SGDLS and CDR2 YYNGEE. The CDR3 DNA follows: TGTGCCAGCAGCCCCCGCCCGGGACAGAACTATGGCTACACCTTC. Its protein product is CASSPRPGQNYGYTF.

V usage is TRBV11-2 and J usage is TRBJ1-1, with D unclear. Germline V gene lookup returns CDR1 SGHAT and CDR2 FQNNGV. The CDR3 has 13 amino acids. Deletions cut 2 bases from V and 1 base from J, with 5 bases between. CDR3 in DNA: TGTGCCAGCAGCTTAAAGAGGAACACTGAAGCTTTCTTT. Protein: CASSLKRNTEAFF. Filled out from reference TRBV11-2 and TRBJ1-1, the complete variable domain reads EAGVAQSPRYKIIEKRQSVAFWCNPISGHATLYWYQQILGQGPKLLIQFQNNGVVDDSQLPKDRFSAERLKGVDSTLKIQPAKLEDSAVYLCASSLKRNTEAFFGQGTRLTVV.

The V gene is TRBV25-1, the J gene TRBJ1-2; D is possibly TRBD1 (5 bases). The V end was cut by 4 bases, the J end by 7 bases, with 22 bases between. Germline CDR1 reads MGHDK; CDR2 reads SYGVNS. This CDR3 is 16 amino acids long. This chain's CDR3 is CASSANDPGLFSGYTF. The CDR3 DNA is TGTGCCAGCAGTGCAAATGACCCGGGACTTTTCTCTGGCTACACCTTC.

The rearrangement uses TRBV4-1 and TRBJ2-1; TRBD2 might be the D (5 bases). This CDR3 has 15 amino acids. Germline V gives CDR1 MGHRA, CDR2 YSYEKL. Trimming removed 4 bases at V and 0 bases at J, with 10 bases between. The CDR3 protein is CASSPRTSSYNEQFF. In DNA form, the CDR3 reads TGCGCCAGCAGCCCGAGAACTAGCTCCTACAATGAGCAGTTCTTC.

The V gene is TRBV12-3 or TRBV12-4, the J gene TRBJ1-2, with D tentatively TRBD1 (5 bases). Between the trimmed V and J ends, which lost 6 bases and 2 bases, there was a span of 7 bases. The CDR3 runs to 12 residues. CDR3 in amino acids: CASRGPNYGYTF. DNA for the CDR3: TGTGCCAGCAGGGGACCCAACTATGGCTACACCTTC.

This clone was seen more than once but under ten times. The V call is TRBV10-3, the J call TRBJ2-5; weak D call: TRBD1 (6 bases). This CDR3 comprises 16 residues. V was pared by 3 bases and J by 5 bases, with 19 bases between. Germline-derived CDR1 and CDR2 are ENHRY and SYGVKD. CDR3 sequence reads: CAISEVDSPHGETQYF. CDR3 DNA: TGTGCCATCAGTGAAGTGGACAGCCCCCATGGGGAGACCCAGTACTTC.

This chain uses TRBV5-6 with TRBJ2-7; the D gene is possibly TRBD1 (6 bases). The CDR3 runs to 13 residues. V was pared by 3 bases and J by 5 bases, with 12 bases between. Germline V gives CDR1 SGHDT, CDR2 YYEEEE. In nucleotides, the CDR3 is TGTGCCAGCAGCTGGGCGACAGGTCACGAGCAGTACTTC. This translates into CASSWATGHEQYF.

In this sample, this clone turned up once. V gene TRBV5-1 combines with J gene TRBJ2-7; 10 bases are shared with TRBD1. Germline V lookup: CDR1 SGHRS, CDR2 YFSETQ. Trimming at V came to 5 bases and at J to 6 bases, leaving 14 bases not matched to a gene. CDR3 length: 16 amino acids. CDR3 sequence: CASRTAFGTGASEQYF. The CDR3 DNA reads as TGCGCCAGCAGAACAGCTTTCGGGACAGGGGCTAGCGAGCAGTACTTC. Full variable domain (outside the CDR3, taken from reference TRBV5-1 and TRBJ2-7): KAGVTQTPRYLIKTRGQQVTLSCSPISGHRSVSWYQQTPGQGLQFLFEYFSETQRNKGNFPGRFSGRQFSNSRSEMNVSTLELGDSALYLCASRTAFGTGASEQYFGPGTRLTVT.

The V gene is TRBV2, the J gene TRBJ1-4, with D perhaps TRBD1 (5 bases). Germline CDR1 is SNHLY and CDR2 is FYNNEI. The length of the CDR3 is 15 residues. V dropped 3 bases and J dropped 4 bases, with 12 bases sitting between them. In DNA form, the CDR3 reads TGTGCCAGCAGTGAGGGGCAGGCGGATAATGAAAAACTGTTTTTT. It encodes CASSEGQADNEKLFF.

The rearrangement links TRBV5-1 to TRBJ2-1; a weak D match, TRBD1 (5 bases). Trimming cost V 2 bases and J 0 bases, with 12 bases left between them. CDR1 is SGHRS, CDR2 YFSETQ, per germline. The CDR3 has 16 residues. The CDR3 sequence: CASSFGQGFSYNEQFF. CDR3 sequence (DNA): TGCGCCAGCAGCTTTGGTCAGGGCTTCTCCTACAATGAGCAGTTCTTC.

This clone turned up a few times. The CDR3 DNA is TGTGCCAGCAGTGGGTCCCAGAAGGGAGGCTACACCTTC. This codes for CASSGSQKGGYTF. This chain connects TRBV25-1 to TRBJ1-2, with D unclear. Trimming took off 4 bases at V and 8 bases at J, with 14 bases between the two ends. This CDR3 region has 13 residues. Germline V gives CDR1 MGHDK, CDR2 SYGVNS.

This clone was seen a handful of times. The genes are TRBV6-5 and TRBJ1-2, with TRBD1 as a possible D gene (6 bases). Germline CDR1 and CDR2: MNHEY and SVGAGI. V dropped 8 bases and J dropped 4 bases, with 14 bases sitting between them. This CDR3 contains 13 residues. The CDR3 sequence is CASFSGAGYGYTF. CDR3 DNA: TGTGCCAGCTTTTCAGGGGCGGGCTATGGCTACACCTTC.

The chain uses TRBV19 and TRBJ1-2; D is ambiguous. Germline V CDR1 and CDR2: LNHDA, SQIVND (reference sequence). V shed 5 bases and J shed 2 bases, with 9 bases lying between them. CDR3 length: 13 amino acids. CDR3 coding DNA: TGTGCCAGTAGTCCCGCGGGGAACTATGGCTACACCTTC. The encoded protein is CASSPAGNYGYTF.

This sequence joins TRBV5-1 and TRBJ2-5; D call uncertain. Trimming removed 4 bases from V and 0 bases from J, with 4 bases in between. CDR3 length: 12 residues. Germline values: CDR1 SGHRS, CDR2 YFSETQ. The CDR3 protein is CASSEYQETQYF. CDR3 nucleotide sequence: TGCGCCAGCAGCGAGTACCAAGAGACCCAGTACTTC.

The rearrangement uses TRBV6-5 and TRBJ1-5, with D possibly being TRBD1 (5 bases). The V gene lost 7 bases and the J gene lost 2 bases, with 12 bases spanning the gap. There are 14 residues in the CDR3. Germline V lookup: CDR1 MNHEY, CDR2 SVGAGI. CDR3 amino acids: CASTPDKGNQPQHF. CDR3 in DNA: TGTGCCAGCACCCCGGACAAAGGCAATCAGCCCCAGCATTTT.

The chain links TRBV11-1 to TRBJ1-1; D unclear. The V end was cut by 5 bases, the J end by 10 bases, with 17 bases between. This CDR3 has 13 amino acids. Germline V lookup: CDR1 SGHAT, CDR2 FQDESV (reference sequence). The CDR3 region has the DNA TGTGCCAGCAGCGCCGCGGGCCCCCAAGGAGCTTTCTTT. It codes for CASSAAGPQGAFF.